One sample yielded the 13 T cell receptor beta chains listed below, sequenced in a study of blood T cell repertoires in COVID-19. Profiling relied on immunoSEQ multiplex PCR, and the TCRdb table lists in-frame clones only, not all of them. The data hold 200,000 to 300,000 clones, with about nine tenths observed a single time. The sequenced sample was peripheral blood. The origin of the receptors is a man under 40 with COVID-19, enrolled during active disease.

This chain connects TRBV3-1 (or the pseudogene TRBV3-2) to TRBJ1-1; maybe TRBD1 (5 bases). Germline lookup yields CDR1 LGHDT and CDR2 YNNKEL (reference sequence). The CDR3 spans 14 residues. Trimming left V 0 bases short and J 4 bases short, with 9 bases between. CDR3 DNA: TGTGCCAGCAGCCAAGAGCGGGGCGGCACTGAAGCTTTCTTT. It specifies CASSQERGGTEAFF.

This clone was recorded once. This chain connects TRBV9 to TRBJ2-2; D is unclear. Looked up from germline, CDR1 is SGDLS and CDR2 is YYNGEE. V lost 4 bases and J lost 7, with 11 bases in between. CDR3 length equals 13 residues. CDR3 coding DNA: TGTGCCAGCAGCTTACTTTCCGGCGGGGAGCTGTTTTTT. It encodes CASSLLSGGELFF. The whole variable domain, remainder taken from reference TRBV9 and TRBJ2-2, is DSGVTQTPKHLITATGQRVTLRCSPRSGDLSVYWYQQSLDQGLQFLIQYYNGEERAKGNILERFSAQQFPDLHSELNLSSLELGDSALYFCASSLLSGGELFFGEGSRLTVL.

The chain couples TRBV29-1 to TRBJ1-4, with a weak D call TRBD1 (6 bases). This CDR3 comprises 12 residues. V was cut by 7 bases and J by 7 bases, with 13 bases left in between. Germline V CDR1 and CDR2: SQVTM, ANQGSEA. The CDR3 nucleotides are TGCAGCGGTACAGGGAAGGGTGAAAAACTGTTTTTT. Translated: CSGTGKGEKLFF.

This sequence joins TRBV7-2 and TRBJ2-7, with 7 bases that match TRBD1. The CDR3 runs 16 residues. The junction had 13 bases not matched to a gene; V was cut back by 6 bases and J by 2 bases. CDR1 is SGHTA, CDR2 FQGNSA, per germline. The CDR3 region is CASSLLPGQRTYEQYF. The CDR3 DNA reads TGTGCCAGCAGTCTCTTGCCGGGACAGCGGACCTACGAGCAGTACTTC.

The chain links TRBV7-7 to TRBJ2-7; TRBD1 is a possible D gene (6 bases). Deletions cut 0 bases from V and 4 bases from J, with 13 bases between. The CDR3 is 15 residues long. In germline, CDR1 is SSHAT, CDR2 FNYEAQ (reference sequence). The CDR3: CASSLAPGQGYEQYF. CDR3 DNA: TGTGCCAGCAGCTTAGCTCCCGGGCAGGGGTACGAGCAGTACTTC.

The chain couples TRBV6-5 to TRBJ2-7; 12 nucleotides line up with TRBD2. V shed 5 bases, J shed 3 bases, and the junction held 2 bases outside the gene matches. The germline CDR1 and CDR2 sequences are MNHEY and SVGAGI. The CDR3 has 14 amino acids. CDR3: CASSLAGGFYEQYF. CDR3 bases: TGTGCCAGCAGTCTAGCGGGGGGGTTCTACGAGCAGTACTTC.

The CDR3 coding sequence is TGTGCCAGTCTCCTCCAGGTCAGCTATGGCTACACCTTC. This sequence encodes CASLLQVSYGYTF. The chain employs TRBV19 and TRBJ1-2; D gene unclear. The CDR3 loop spans 13 amino acids. CDR1 is LNHDA and CDR2 is SQIVND in the germline V gene (reference sequence). Between the trimmed V and J ends, which lost 8 bases and 4 bases, there was a span of 14 bases.

V and J are TRBV6-5 and TRBJ1-2; the match to TRBD1 covers 12 bases. CDR1 and CDR2 (germline): MNHEY, SVGAGI. With V trimmed by 6 bases and J by 4 bases, 3 bases remained unmatched. The CDR3 is made up of 14 amino acids. CDR3 residues: CASSGTGGLYGYTF. The CDR3 DNA sequence: TGTGCCAGCAGCGGGACAGGGGGCCTCTATGGCTACACCTTC.

The genes are TRBV29-1 and TRBJ2-5, with D possibly being TRBD2 (7 bases). The V gene lost 4 bases and the J gene lost 2 bases, with 14 bases spanning the gap. There are 14 residues in the CDR3. The germline gives CDR1 SQVTM, CDR2 ANQGSEA. CDR3 DNA sequence: TGCAGCGTTGGACGGGGAGGGGGTCAAGAGACCCAGTACTTC. The encoded protein is CSVGRGGGQETQYF.

The chain uses TRBV27 and TRBJ2-1, with 9 bases matching TRBD1. The CDR3 extends over 16 amino acids. Germline V lookup: CDR1 MNHEY, CDR2 SMNVEV (reference sequence). V dropped 1 base and J dropped 3; count of bases not matched to a gene: 4. The CDR3 sequence is CASSLYRGLYYNEQFF. The CDR3, as DNA: TGTGCCAGCAGTTTATACAGGGGGCTATACTACAATGAGCAGTTCTTC.

This clone occurred once. V usage is TRBV9 and J usage is TRBJ1-1; no clear D gene. The CDR3 has 13 amino acids. Germline CDR1 and CDR2: SGDLS and YYNGEE. V dropped 2 bases and J dropped 0 bases, with 5 bases sitting between them. The CDR3 reads CASSVEVNTEAFF. As DNA, the CDR3 is TGTGCCAGCAGCGTTGAGGTGAACACTGAAGCTTTCTTT.

The chain uses TRBV11-2 and TRBJ1-1, with 9 bases matching TRBD1. Germline V CDR1 and CDR2: SGHAT, FQNNGV. V shed 5 bases, J shed 5 bases, and the junction held 6 bases outside the gene matches. This CDR3 is 14 amino acids long. CDR3 sequence (DNA): TGTGCCAGCAGCGACAGGGGGGGTCTGACTGAAGCTTTCTTT. This codes for CASSDRGGLTEAFF.

This clone was seen only once. The chain combines TRBV18 with TRBJ1-2, with 9 positions matching TRBD1. The CDR3 runs 16 residues. The trim removed 1 base at V and 4 bases at J, leaving 7 bases unmatched. Germline lookup yields CDR1 KGHSH and CDR2 LQKENI. CDR3 region: CASSPQPGQGSYGYTF. For the CDR3, the DNA is TGTGCCAGCTCACCACAACCGGGACAGGGTAGCTATGGCTACACCTTC.